This TCR beta chain was retrieved from a study of metastatic and nonmetastatic thyroid tumors. About the study: Both malignant and benign thyroid patients supplied peripheral blood and tumor or nodule tissue samples, across which the repertoires of these patients were then compared.

Per germline, CDR1 SEHNR and CDR2 FQNEAQ (reference sequence). Trimming removed 3 bases at V and 7 bases at J, with 16 bases between. The CDR3 runs to 15 residues. This clone was recorded many times. No patient had received any treatment before thyroid surgery. TCRdb reanalyzed the PCR reads via MiXCR. The table has about 40,000 clones, under 20% seen once; the top ten hold around 13%. This chain joins TRBV7-9 and TRBJ1-5; weak D call: TRBD1 (6 bases). Specimen: tumor tissue. The receptor's source is a female donor with papillary thyroid cancer or a benign thyroid nodule (not recorded which). Some clones in this sample may be carry-over from other donors' samples. In nucleotides, the CDR3 is TGTGCCAGCAGCTTTGGGGGCAGGGGCGACCAGCCCCAGCATTTT. Protein sequence: CASSFGGRGDQPQHF.